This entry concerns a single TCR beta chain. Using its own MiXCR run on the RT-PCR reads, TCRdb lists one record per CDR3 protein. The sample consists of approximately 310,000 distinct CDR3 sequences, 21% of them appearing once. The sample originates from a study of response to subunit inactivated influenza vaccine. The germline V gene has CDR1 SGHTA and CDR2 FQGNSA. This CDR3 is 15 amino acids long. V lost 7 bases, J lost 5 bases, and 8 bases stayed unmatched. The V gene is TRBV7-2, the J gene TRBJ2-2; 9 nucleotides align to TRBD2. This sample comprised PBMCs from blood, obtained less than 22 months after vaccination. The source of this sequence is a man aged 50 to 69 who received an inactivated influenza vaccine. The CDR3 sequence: CASTISGSWTGELFF. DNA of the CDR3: TGTGCCAGCACCATTAGCGGGAGTTGGACCGGGGAGCTGTTTTTT.